This is a list of T cell receptor beta chains from one sample in a study of blood T cell repertoires in COVID-19. Repertoires were generated with immunoSEQ multiplex PCR, while TCRdb's copy carries only in-frame clones and drops some. The top ten hold under 7.5% of the sample, which has over 200,000 clones, around 86% seen once. The specimen was peripheral blood. All receptors derive from a man between 60 and 75 years old who had recovered from COVID-19. CDR3s include the opening cysteine and the closing phenylalanine or tryptophan. Each record gives: V gene, J gene, CDR3 protein.

TRBV29-1,TRBJ1-1,CSVEGTGGGTEAFF
TRBV6-5,TRBJ2-7,CATQGPYEQYF
TRBV7-9,TRBJ2-2,CASEREGFIGELFF
TRBV6-5,TRBJ1-2,CASLVRDRAFGGYTF
TRBV5-1,TRBJ2-3,CASSTRQGGSSTDTQYF
TRBV19,TRBJ1-2,CASTTFTGDYGYTF
TRBV6-5,TRBJ1-4,CASSSSHRGRYEKLFF
TRBV30,TRBJ1-2,CAWSLTGPAGSYTF
TRBV19,TRBJ2-3,CASSDSSSTDTQYF
TRBV6-5,TRBJ2-1,CASQGLRAPGNEQFF
TRBV19,TRBJ2-1,CASSGAGGVGSYNEQFF
TRBV15,TRBJ2-3,CATSIPSGRATQYF
TRBV5-1,TRBJ2-3,CASSLEGAGVDTQYF
TRBV3-1/TRBV3-2,TRBJ2-2,CASSQDPGGGNTGELFF
TRBV4-3,TRBJ2-1,CASSQDLGGSSYNEQFF
TRBV12-3/TRBV12-4,TRBJ1-2,CASKFGSGGYTF
TRBV5-1,TRBJ2-7,CASSPGLTGAREQYF
TRBV18,TRBJ1-2,CASSPLGGWENYGYTF
TRBV5-8,TRBJ1-4,CASSPGQGGSEKLFF
TRBV11-1,TRBJ2-3,CASTSRVAGLGDTQYF
TRBV7-6,TRBJ1-2,CASSSTGNYGYTF
TRBV19,TRBJ2-7,CASSRTGGFYEQYF
TRBV27,TRBJ2-3,CASRRGGRTDTQYF
TRBV2,TRBJ1-2,CAGKRTGSESYTF
TRBV2,TRBJ1-4,CASSGDSKGKLFF
TRBV10-3,TRBJ2-7,CAANTGTGDYEQYF
TRBV11-2,TRBJ2-6,CASSLGWGGHSGANVLTF
TRBV4-1,TRBJ1-2,CASSQGTGDYGYTF
TRBV7-3,TRBJ2-5,CASSTGVGQETQYF
TRBV6-1,TRBJ1-2,CASSERQDNGYTF
TRBV5-1,TRBJ1-4,CASSPGTINEKLFF
TRBV6-4,TRBJ1-2,CASSLEQGDGYTF
TRBV10-3,TRBJ2-3,CAISSFFGGTSTDTQYF
TRBV7-9,TRBJ2-1,CASSLGRVGRGEQFF
TRBV11-3,TRBJ2-2,CASTSGENTGELFF
TRBV5-1,TRBJ2-1,CASSPGLAGGPYNEQFF
TRBV6-5,TRBJ1-2,CASRPGGHGYTF
TRBV11-2,TRBJ2-7,CASSLERWDRGYEQYF
TRBV19,TRBJ1-2,CASTLGPGVGGYTF
TRBV28,TRBJ1-5,CASSRGFNQPQHF
TRBV6-5,TRBJ2-4,CASSYSGRGKNIQYF
TRBV6-5,TRBJ1-4,CASSYEGQGREKLFF
TRBV7-2,TRBJ2-1,CASSSTSGRGNEQFF
TRBV19,TRBJ2-2,CARPPGQYYTGELFF
TRBV10-3,TRBJ1-1,CAISESTGSRNTEAFF
TRBV11-3,TRBJ2-2,CASSLEEGITGELFF
TRBV15,TRBJ1-1,CATSFDRNTEAFF
TRBV5-4,TRBJ2-3,CASSSLSGSPTDTQYF
TRBV5-4,TRBJ1-5,CASSLGGGFRQPQHF
TRBV5-1,TRBJ1-4,CASSFFGQGNEKLFF
TRBV15,TRBJ1-4,CATSRGLNEKLFF
TRBV27,TRBJ1-2,CASSPGTGFNYGYTF
TRBV20-1,TRBJ1-1,CSASVPGGSVAEAFF